A single sample gave rise to the 4 T cell receptor beta chains below, sequenced in a study of early T cells in non-severe SARS-CoV-2 infection. Using its own MiXCR run on the 5' RACE reads, TCRdb lists one record per CDR3 protein. The repertoire has 50,000 to 55,000 distinct CDR3 sequences, over 8% of them found once; the top ten carry 4% to 5%. Specimen: whole blood. These receptor sequences come from an adult who was a healthcare worker with PCR-confirmed SARS-CoV-2 infection or an uninfected control (not recorded which).

J is TRBJ2-7 and V is TRBV30, with D tentatively TRBD1 or TRBD2 (5 bases each). Trimming cost V 8 bases and J 2 bases, with 19 bases left between them. Germline V CDR1 and CDR2: GTSNPN, SVGIG (reference sequence). There are 14 residues in the CDR3. CDR3: CAGRGKVGAYEQYF. The CDR3 DNA follows: TGTGCCGGACGGGGAAAGGTAGGGGCCTACGAGCAGTACTTC. Full variable domain (missing parts from reference TRBV30 and TRBJ2-7): SQTIHQWPATLVQPVGSPLSLECTVEGTSNPNLYWYRQAAGRGLQLLFYSVGIGQISSEVPQNLSASRPQDRQFILSSKKLLLSDSGFYLCAGRGKVGAYEQYFGPGTRLTVT.

This clonotype was counted only a few times. This chain connects TRBV12-5 to TRBJ1-6; 8 bases map to TRBD1. This CDR3 spans 16 amino acids. Germline V CDR1 and CDR2: LGHNT, FRNRAP. The V segment lost 2 bases and the J segment 9 bases; nucleotides outside the gene matches: 9. The CDR3: CASGLFPGGEGSPLHF. The CDR3 nucleotides read TGTGCTAGTGGTTTGTTCCCAGGGGGCGAAGGTTCACCCCTCCACTTT.

This clonotype has at least ten counts. The chain links TRBV7-9 to TRBJ2-3, with D perhaps matching TRBD2 (7 bases). V was pared by 2 bases and J by 2 bases, with 11 bases between. Looked up from germline, CDR1 is SEHNR and CDR2 is FQNEAQ (reference sequence). CDR3 length: 15 amino acids. CDR3 sequence: CASSLRGADTDTQYF. The CDR3 DNA sequence: TGTGCCAGCAGCTTACGGGGGGCCGACACAGATACGCAGTATTTT. Together with reference TRBV7-9 and TRBJ2-3, the CDR3 gives the full variable domain: DTGVSQNPRHKITKRGQNVTFRCDPISEHNRLYWYRQTLGQGPEFLTYFQNEAQLEKSRLLSDRFSAERPKGSFSTLEIQRTEQGDSAMYLCASSLRGADTDTQYFGPGTRLTVL.

This clonotype was counted ten times or more. The chain links TRBV7-9 to TRBJ2-1; 8 bases are shared with TRBD1. The CDR3 has 15 residues. V shed 2 bases and J 1 base; nucleotides not matched to a gene: 1. Germline V gives CDR1 SEHNR, CDR2 FQNEAQ (reference sequence). The CDR3 here is CASSLQGASYNEQFF. As DNA, the CDR3 is TGTGCCAGCAGCTTACAGGGGGCTTCCTACAATGAGCAGTTCTTC.